This T cell receptor beta chain originates from a study of CD8 T cells in Susac syndrome. General study findings and limits: The study recognized that its TCR sequencing and HLA analysis covered a relatively small number of individuals.

Random hexamers served to reverse transcribe roughly 0.5 to 1 ug RNA. Amplification of TCR beta CDR3 used immunoSEQ multiplex PCR across 54 Vbeta and 13 Jbeta. TCRdb re-analysed the immunoSEQ multiplex PCR reads in MiXCR, keeping a single row per CDR3 protein. The data contain 200,000 to 250,000 distinct CDR3 sequences, about 95% of them singletons. V was trimmed by 7 bases and J by 7 bases, leaving 11 bases between them. Germline assignment: CDR1 LNHDA and CDR2 SQIVND (reference sequence). The CDR3 covers 12 residues. As for this clonotype: No antigen is known for it.

The V gene is TRBV19, the J gene TRBJ1-5; D not certain. The source of this sequence is a human donor with multiple sclerosis. Sequenced sample: CD4+ T cells from PBMCs. The CDR3 loop is CASKALRQPQHF. The CDR3 DNA follows: TGTGCCAGTAAGGCTCTTCGACAGCCCCAGCATTTT.